This TCR beta chain came from a study of CD4 T cells in relation to SARS-CoV-2 and coronaviruses. Points on this clone: What it recognizes is unknown.

CDR1 and CDR2 from the germline V gene are KGHSH and LQKENI. V was pared by 1 base and J by 0 bases, with 5 bases of the junction left unmatched. CDR3 length equals 16 residues. Unexposed donor CD4+ T cells date from about 2011-2018, before the COVID-19 pandemic. Isolation of CD4+ T cells took place after nine to ten days in culture. Cells permitting, SARS-CoV-2 S/N and four cold-coronavirus spikes were tested on unexposed-donor CD4+ T cells. Sequencing used immunoSEQ multiplex PCR; TCRdb keeps in-frame clones, though not all of them. The sample yields around 20,000 clones, 60% to 80% seen once. The sample comprised CD4+ T cells from PBMCs, cultured in vitro. The J gene is TRBJ2-7, the V gene TRBV18, with 8 positions matching TRBD2. This receptor was taken from a human donor in good health. Here the CDR3 reads CASSPRATSDSYEQYF. In nucleotides, the CDR3 is TGTGCCAGCTCACCACGGGCGACTAGCGACTCCTACGAGCAGTACTTC.